This TCR beta chain is drawn from a study of blood T cells in healthy people across ages. Broader study findings: Estimated diversity that came from one million T cells was considered an underestimate. While age rose, TCR beta diversity per million T cells dropped in a roughly linear way.

Germline CDR1 reads DFQATT; CDR2 reads SNEGSKA (reference sequence). CDR3 size: 14 residues. At least 7 million PBMCs were isolated per sample. A J-beta primer mix and a sample-barcoded 5' primer were used in a second PCR of about 6 to 12 cycles. All samples gave at least 2.5 million CDR3-containing paired-end reads. TCRdb processed the 5' RACE reads anew with MiXCR; each CDR3 protein has one entry. The sample gives approximately 790,000 distinct CDR3 sequences, 55% to 65% of which show up once; 25% to 35% is in the top ten. This clonotype was observed a single time. Its target is unknown. This chain links TRBV20-1 with TRBJ2-4; TRBD1 aligns across 8 bases. The J call may be wrong; the DNA end is better matched by TRBJ2-7. The specimen sequenced was blood. The TCR originated in a man aged 25 to 45 in good health. For the CDR3, the DNA is TGCAGTGCTGGGATCGGACAGGGCGGCTACGAGCAGTACTTC. It specifies CSAGIGQGGYEQYF.